The 8 T cell receptor beta chains below come from one sample, sequenced in a study of blood T cell repertoires in COVID-19. Generated by immunoSEQ multiplex PCR, the TCRdb table keeps only in-frame clones and is missing some. The table records hundreds of thousands of clones, roughly 81% of them present only once. Sequencing was performed on peripheral blood. Receptors originate from a man aged 35 to 55 with acute or convalescent COVID-19.

This rearrangement joins TRBV18 to TRBJ2-7, with 7 bases aligning to TRBD1. V gave up 2 bases and J gave up 4 bases; unmatched junction bases: 5. Germline loops: CDR1 KGHSH, CDR2 LQKENI. The CDR3 has 14 residues. The CDR3 DNA reads TGTGCCAGCTCACCATACCGGGACAGTTACGAGCAGTACTTC. Translated: CASSPYRDSYEQYF.

CDR3 loop: CASHGGRGYGANVLTF. CDR3 bases: TGTGCCAGCCACGGGGGGCGTGGATATGGGGCCAACGTCCTGACTTTC. V usage is TRBV27 and J usage is TRBJ2-6, with TRBD2 as a possible D gene (7 bases). This CDR3 spans 16 amino acids. Trimming removed 8 bases at V and 3 bases at J, with 17 bases between. CDR1 and CDR2 (germline): MNHEY, SMNVEV (reference sequence).

The V call is TRBV7-9, the J call TRBJ1-1; no firm D call. The CDR3 has 15 amino acids. Germline CDR1 and CDR2: SEHNR and FQNEAQ (reference sequence). Trimming left V 5 bases short and J 1 base short, with 14 bases between. As DNA, the CDR3 is TGTGCCAGCAGCGTTCAGGCGCAAAAGAACACTGAAGCTTTCTTT. This gives the protein CASSVQAQKNTEAFF.

V gene TRBV5-1 combines with J gene TRBJ1-1, with 7 bases fitting TRBD1. V lost 0 bases, J lost 8 bases, and 4 bases stayed unmatched. This CDR3 region has 13 residues. CDR1 and CDR2 from the germline V gene are SGHRS and YFSETQ. The CDR3 reads CASSLAGGQEAFF. The CDR3 bases are TGCGCCAGCAGCTTGGCCGGGGGACAGGAAGCTTTCTTT.

This chain joins TRBV6-5 and TRBJ1-1, with 8 bases aligning to TRBD1. CDR1 and CDR2 (germline): MNHEY, SVGAGI. Trimming took 8 bases from V and 4 from J; bases not matched to a gene: 6. This CDR3 has 13 residues. CDR3: CASGRGPVTEAFF. Here the CDR3 DNA reads TGTGCCAGCGGCAGGGGGCCGGTCACTGAAGCTTTCTTT.

The V call is TRBV10-3, the J call TRBJ2-3; 16 bases are shared with TRBD2. The length of the CDR3 is 18 residues. J was trimmed by 0 bases and V by 6 bases; bases with no gene match: 6. CDR1 ENHRY and CDR2 SYGVKD come from the germline V gene. DNA of the CDR3: TGTGCCATCAGACACGGGACTAGCGGGGGGGCCAGCACAGATACGCAGTATTTT. It codes for CAIRHGTSGGASTDTQYF.

Details on this clone: At the DNA level, this CDR3 is encoded by other sequences in the same sample as well. The chain has TRBV5-1 and TRBJ2-5; the match to TRBD1 covers 8 bases. This CDR3 comprises 15 residues. Germline trimming cut 0 bases from V and 4 bases from J; bases unmatched to any gene: 5. Germline CDR1 SGHRS, CDR2 YFSETQ. The CDR3 DNA sequence: TGCGCCAGCAGCTTGGGGACAGGGCGAGGAGAGACCCAGTACTTC. Its translation is CASSLGTGRGETQYF.

The chain joins TRBV7-8 to TRBJ1-4; TRBD1 matches 8 bases. The V gene's germline CDR1 is SGHVS and CDR2 FQNEAQ. This CDR3 is built from 15 residues. V lost 5 bases, J lost 8 bases, and 10 bases stayed unmatched. This chain's CDR3 is CASSIRTGSDEKLFF. CDR3 nucleotide sequence: TGTGCCAGCAGCATCCGGACAGGGTCTGACGAAAAACTGTTTTTT. Full variable domain (outside the CDR3, taken from reference TRBV7-8 and TRBJ1-4): GAGVSQSPRYKVAKRGQDVALRCDPISGHVSLFWYQQALGQGPEFLTYFQNEAQLDKSGLPSDRFFAERPEGSVSTLKIQRTQQEDSAVYLCASSIRTGSDEKLFFGSGTQLSVL.